This T cell receptor beta chain is from a study of response to subunit inactivated influenza vaccine. Study outcomes and limitations: It was the authors' suggestion that each seasonal influenza vaccination recruits few new T cells.

A remark on this clonotype: What it binds is not known.

TCRdb analysed the RT-PCR reads with MiXCR anew, one entry per CDR3 protein. The sample has 860,000 or so distinct CDR3 sequences, about 20% seen once; the top ten hold about 10%. This CDR3 region has 13 residues. The V gene lost 6 bases and the J gene lost 8 bases, with 16 bases spanning the gap. The receptor's source is a man aged 50 or older who received an inactivated influenza vaccine. The chain uses TRBV12-3 or TRBV12-4 and TRBJ1-2; the D gene is possibly TRBD1 (6 bases). Sequences were derived from PBMCs from blood, sampled more than 4 days after vaccination. The CDR3 DNA reads as TGTGCCAGCAGCCCGAGGGGGATCGGAGGCTACACCTTC. Translated: CASSPRGIGGYTF.